These 20 T cell receptor beta chains share one sample of origin, sequenced in a study of T cells after yellow fever vaccination. TCRdb redid the calling of the 5' RACE reads with MiXCR, one entry per CDR3 protein. The sample gives 500,000 to 650,000 distinct CDR3 sequences, 10% to 15% of which show up once; about 15% is in the top ten. Sequencing used PBMCs, obtained on the day of the yellow fever booster vaccination. Every receptor here comes from a man aged 30 to 45 who received the YFV17D yellow fever vaccine.

Regarding this clonotype: A clone one base away is much larger, so this may be a read error. The V call is TRBV15, the J call TRBJ2-1; D call uncertain. CDR3 size: 16 residues. V gave up 5 bases and J gave up 4 bases, with 18 bases separating them. Germline-derived CDR1 and CDR2 are LNHNV and YYDKDF (reference sequence). CDR3 bases: TGTGCCACCAGCTGTATGGTTTCAATCGGATACAATGAGCAGTTCTTC. Translation: CATSCMVSIGYNEQFF.

The chain is built from TRBV12-3 or TRBV12-4 and TRBJ1-1; the D gene is possibly TRBD1 (6 bases). V shed 5 bases and J shed 10 bases, with 14 bases lying between them. CDR3 size: 12 residues. The CDR3 coding sequence is TGTGCCAGCAGTGGACAGTGGGGTAGAGCTTTCTTT. As protein: CASSGQWGRAFF.

The chain is built from TRBV15 and TRBJ2-5; D is unresolved. Germline-derived CDR1 and CDR2 are LNHNV and YYDKDF (reference sequence). The V and J ends lost 1 base and 5 bases respectively, with 14 bases between them. The CDR3 is made up of 15 amino acids. The CDR3 DNA sequence: TGTGCCACCAGCAGAGGGTCATCGATTGGGGAGACCCAGTACTTC. Amino acid sequence: CATSRGSSIGETQYF.

This clonotype was detected a few times. The genes are TRBV10-3 and TRBJ2-7, with TRBD1 matching over 7 bases. The CDR3 spans 14 residues. The germline V gene encodes CDR1 ENHRY and CDR2 SYGVKD. V gave up 6 bases and J gave up 5 bases; unmatched junction bases: 10. CDR3 residues: CAISRDSAPNEQYF. CDR3 coding DNA: TGTGCCATCAGCCGGGACAGTGCCCCGAACGAGCAGTACTTC.

Worth noting for this clonotype: In this CDR3 the conserved last residue, phenylalanine or tryptophan, is missing, so a read error is likely. The J gene is TRBJ2-3, the V gene TRBV20-1, with no clear D. With 6 bases removed from V and 0 bases from J, the gap between germline ends came to 13 bases. This CDR3 is built from 14 residues. Germline CDR1 reads DFQATT; CDR2 reads SNEGSKA (reference sequence). The CDR3, as DNA: TGCAGTGCCTTGAGCGAATCTAGCACAGATACGCAGTATTAT. The encoded protein is CSALSESSTDTQYY.

This clonotype was seen a handful of times. The chain couples TRBV7-9 to TRBJ2-3; 8 nucleotides align to TRBD2. This CDR3 region has 13 residues. V lost 4 bases, J lost 5 bases, and 2 bases stayed unmatched. Germline V gives CDR1 SEHNR, CDR2 FQNEAQ (reference sequence). CDR3 coding DNA: TGTGCCAGCAGCTCACGGGAGGGAGATACGCAGTATTTT. Amino acid sequence: CASSSREGDTQYF. The entire variable domain, with the rest obtained from reference TRBV7-9 and TRBJ2-3, is as follows: DTGVSQNPRHKITKRGQNVTFRCDPISEHNRLYWYRQTLGQGPEFLTYFQNEAQLEKSRLLSDRFSAERPKGSFSTLEIQRTEQGDSAMYLCASSSREGDTQYFGPGTRLTVL.

This clonotype was seen many times. The chain recombines TRBV28 with TRBJ2-7; either TRBD1 or TRBD2 may supply D (5 bases each). Trimming shortened V by 7 bases and J by 6 bases, and 16 bases separated the two germline ends. Germline CDR1 is MDHEN and CDR2 is SYDVKM. This CDR3 comprises 13 residues. DNA of the CDR3: TGTGCCAGCACACTCGGGACCCCCAGCGAGCAGTACTTC. It is translated as CASTLGTPSEQYF.

This clonotype was seen only a few times. The rearrangement links TRBV19 to TRBJ2-1; D is possibly TRBD2 (6 bases). V was cut by 0 bases and J by 2 bases, with 14 bases left in between. CDR3 length: 17 amino acids. Germline loops: CDR1 LNHDA, CDR2 SQIVND (reference sequence). The CDR3 DNA is TGTGCCAGTAGTATAGAGGAGGGTAGGAAGACCTACAATGAGCAGTTCTTC. This encodes CASSIEEGRKTYNEQFF. The complete variable domain, with remaining parts taken from reference TRBV19 and TRBJ2-1, reads DGGITQSPKYLFRKEGQNVTLSCEQNLNHDAMYWYRQDPGQGLRLIYYSQIVNDFQKGDIAEGYSVSREKKESFPLTVTSAQKNPTAFYLCASSIEEGRKTYNEQFFGPGTRLTVL.

The V gene is TRBV3-1, the J gene TRBJ2-6, with TRBD1 matching over 7 bases. Losses at the gene ends were 0 bases for V and 2 bases for J; bases not matched to a gene: 7. CDR1 LGHDT and CDR2 YNNKEL come from the germline V gene (reference sequence). There are 18 residues in the CDR3. This CDR3 reads CASSQETGVVAGANVLTF. CDR3 nucleotides: TGTGCCAGCAGCCAAGAAACAGGGGTAGTAGCTGGGGCCAACGTCCTGACTTTC.

There are a few counts of this clonotype. A read error may produce the germline difference seen at one junction end. The J gene is TRBJ2-1, the V gene TRBV14; no clear D. Germline V CDR1 and CDR2: SGHDN, FVKESK. The length of the CDR3 is 13 residues. The CDR3 loop reads CASSPQSVDEKFF. CDR3 nucleotides: TGTGCCAGCAGCCCACAATCCGTTGATGAGAAGTTCTTC.

The chain employs TRBV27 and TRBJ2-7, with D maybe TRBD2 (6 bases). CDR3 length equals 15 residues. Per germline, CDR1 MNHEY and CDR2 SMNVEV (reference sequence). V was pared by 5 bases and J by 2 bases, with 16 bases between. CDR3 in amino acids: CASSDSEGIPYEQYF. The DNA of the CDR3 is TGTGCCAGCAGTGACTCGGAGGGGATCCCCTACGAGCAGTACTTC.

The chain is built from TRBV5-6 and TRBJ2-7, with TRBD1 matching 9 bases. J was trimmed by 5 bases and V by 4 bases; bases with no gene match: 10. Germline values: CDR1 SGHDT, CDR2 YYEEEE. The CDR3 spans 15 residues. The CDR3 region is CASSPIRDRVNEQYF. CDR3 coding DNA: TGTGCCAGCAGCCCAATCCGGGACAGGGTCAACGAGCAGTACTTC.

This clonotype was seen at least ten times. The V gene is TRBV5-1, the J gene TRBJ2-4; 9 bases are a match to TRBD2. V lost 4 bases to trimming and J lost 16 bases; unmatched junction nucleotides: 12. CDR3 length: 13 residues. Germline V gene sequence: CDR1 SGHRS, CDR2 YFSETQ. The CDR3 loop reads CASSAGGADIEYF. DNA for the CDR3: TGCGCCAGCAGCGCGGGGGGGGCTGACATCGAATACTTC.

In its sample, this clonotype was seen a few times. The J gene is TRBJ2-7, the V gene TRBV27; 7 nucleotides agree with TRBD2. The CDR3 contains 16 residues. Germline values: CDR1 MNHEY, CDR2 SMNVEV (reference sequence). Trimming removed 7 bases from V and 5 bases from J; junction bases left unmatched: 17. CDR3 protein: CASTSVLGRARDEQYF. The CDR3 DNA reads TGTGCCAGCACCTCTGTTCTAGGGAGGGCCCGAGACGAGCAGTACTTC.

This clonotype was seen more than once but under ten times. This sequence joins TRBV20-1 and TRBJ1-2; TRBD1 is a possible D gene (5 bases). The CDR3 has 14 residues. Germline CDR1 DFQATT, CDR2 SNEGSKA (reference sequence). The V gene lost 5 bases and the J gene lost 4 bases, with 17 bases spanning the gap. The DNA for the CDR3 is TGCAGTGCTGCCATGTTAGGGACTGGCTATGGCTACACCTTC. This sequence encodes CSAAMLGTGYGYTF.

This clonotype has more than one count but fewer than ten. CDR3 loop: CASSYSIDSGRYNSPLHF. For the CDR3, the DNA is TGTGCCAGCAGTTACTCGATAGACAGCGGACGCTATAATTCACCCCTCCACTTT. V usage is TRBV6-5 and J usage is TRBJ1-6; a possible D gene is TRBD1 (5 bases). Trimming took 0 bases from V and 3 from J, leaving 15 bases between them. The V gene's germline CDR1 is MNHEY and CDR2 SVGAGI. The CDR3 is made up of 18 amino acids.

This sequence joins TRBV11-3 and TRBJ2-2; 7 bases match TRBD2. Per the germline V gene, CDR1 is SGHNT and CDR2 is YENEEA. The length of the CDR3 is 15 residues. J was trimmed by 3 bases and V by 4 bases; bases with no gene match: 5. CDR3 sequence reads: CASSSRDYYTGELFF. The CDR3 DNA follows: TGTGCCAGCAGCTCCCGGGACTACTACACCGGGGAGCTGTTTTTT.

The chain employs TRBV20-1 and TRBJ2-3, with unresolved D. V was clipped by 3 bases and J by 1 base, with 11 bases between them. The CDR3 loop spans 14 amino acids. In germline, CDR1 is DFQATT, CDR2 SNEGSKA (reference sequence). The CDR3 DNA is TGCAGTGCTAGTCGCGCTAGGGGCACAGATACGCAGTATTTT. Translating gives CSASRARGTDTQYF.

This clonotype was found a few times. This chain connects TRBV14 to TRBJ1-1; D may be TRBD1 (5 bases). The V and J ends lost 5 bases and 4 bases respectively, with 14 bases between them. CDR3 size: 14 residues. Germline lookup yields CDR1 SGHDN and CDR2 FVKESK. The CDR3 coding sequence is TGTGCCAGCAGCTTAAGGGGCCGAATCACTGAAGCTTTCTTT. Protein: CASSLRGRITEAFF. Complete variable domain (other parts from reference TRBV14 and TRBJ1-1): EAGVTQFPSHSVIEKGQTVTLRCDPISGHDNLYWYRRVMGKEIKFLLHFVKESKQDESGMPNNRFLAERTGGTYSTLKVQPAELEDSGVYFCASSLRGRITEAFFGQGTRLTVV.

This clonotype was detected only once. V usage is TRBV28 and J usage is TRBJ1-6, with no clear D. Trimming shortened V by 1 base and J by 11 bases, and 6 bases separated the two germline ends. CDR3 size: 12 residues. Germline CDR1 MDHEN, CDR2 SYDVKM. The CDR3 here is CASSLFATPLHF. CDR3 nucleotides: TGTGCCAGCAGTTTATTTGCAACACCCCTCCACTTT.